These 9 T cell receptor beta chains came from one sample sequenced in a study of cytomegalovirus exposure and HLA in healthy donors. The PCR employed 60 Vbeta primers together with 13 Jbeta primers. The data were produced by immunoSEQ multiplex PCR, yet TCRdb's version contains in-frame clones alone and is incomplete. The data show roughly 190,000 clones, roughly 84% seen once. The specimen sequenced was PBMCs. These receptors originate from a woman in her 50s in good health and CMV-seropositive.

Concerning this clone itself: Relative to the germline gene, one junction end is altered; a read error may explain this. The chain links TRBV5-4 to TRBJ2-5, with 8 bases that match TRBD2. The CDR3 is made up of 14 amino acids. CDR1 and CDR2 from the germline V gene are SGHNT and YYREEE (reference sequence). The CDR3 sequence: CAISRGGAEETQYF. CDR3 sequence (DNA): TGTGCCATCAGCCGGGGGGGGGCCGAAGAGACCCAGTACTTC.

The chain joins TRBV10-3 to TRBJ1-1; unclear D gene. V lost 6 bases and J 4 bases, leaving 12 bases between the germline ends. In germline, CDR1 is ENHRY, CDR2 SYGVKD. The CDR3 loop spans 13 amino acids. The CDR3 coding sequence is TGTGCCATCAGGGGCGGGGATGGCACTGAAGCTTTCTTT. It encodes CAIRGGDGTEAFF.

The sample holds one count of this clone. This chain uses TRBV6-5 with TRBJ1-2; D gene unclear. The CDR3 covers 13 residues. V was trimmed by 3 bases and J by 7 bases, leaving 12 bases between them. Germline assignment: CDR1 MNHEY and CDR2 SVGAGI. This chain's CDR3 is CASSYAAPLGYTF. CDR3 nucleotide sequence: TGTGCCAGCAGTTATGCGGCCCCCCTTGGCTACACCTTC.

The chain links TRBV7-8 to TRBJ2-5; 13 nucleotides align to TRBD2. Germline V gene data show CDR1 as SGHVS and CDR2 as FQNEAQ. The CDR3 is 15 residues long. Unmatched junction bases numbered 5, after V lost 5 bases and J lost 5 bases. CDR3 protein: CASSEQTSGGETQYF. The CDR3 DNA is TGTGCCAGCAGCGAACAGACTAGCGGGGGGGAGACCCAGTACTTC.

CDR3 bases: TGTGCCAGCATGGGACACCCACTCTCTGGAAACACCATATATTTT. It yields the protein CASMGHPLSGNTIYF. This rearrangement joins TRBV6-1 to TRBJ1-3, with a weak D call TRBD1 (6 bases). V lost 7 bases, J lost 0 bases, and 13 bases lay in between. The CDR3 is 15 residues long. CDR1 is MNHNS, CDR2 SASEGT, per germline.

The CDR3 region is CASSSQVSTGELFF. The CDR3 DNA reads TGTGCCAGCAGCAGCCAAGTCTCCACCGGGGAGCTGTTTTTT. The gene calls are TRBV9 and TRBJ2-2; the D is unclear. This CDR3 is 14 amino acids long. The germline gives CDR1 SGDLS, CDR2 YYNGEE. V was cut by 4 bases and J by 4 bases, with 11 bases left in between.

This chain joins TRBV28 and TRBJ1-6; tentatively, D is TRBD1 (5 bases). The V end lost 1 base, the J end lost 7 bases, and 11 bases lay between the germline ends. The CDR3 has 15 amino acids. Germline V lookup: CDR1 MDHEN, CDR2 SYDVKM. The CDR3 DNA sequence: TGTGCCAGCAGTTTATCCGCAGGGTCAAATTCACCCCTCCACTTT. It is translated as CASSLSAGSNSPLHF.

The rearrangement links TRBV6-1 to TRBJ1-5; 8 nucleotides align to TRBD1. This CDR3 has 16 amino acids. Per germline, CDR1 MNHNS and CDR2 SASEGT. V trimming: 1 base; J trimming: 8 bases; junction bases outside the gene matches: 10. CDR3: CASSEGLAGGREPQHF. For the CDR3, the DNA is TGTGCCAGCAGTGAAGGGCTGGCAGGGGGCCGGGAGCCCCAGCATTTT.

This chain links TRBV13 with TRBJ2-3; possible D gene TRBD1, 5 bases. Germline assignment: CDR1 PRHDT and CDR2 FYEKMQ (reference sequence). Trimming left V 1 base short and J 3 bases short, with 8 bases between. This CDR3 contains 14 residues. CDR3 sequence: CASSLEQGTDTQYF. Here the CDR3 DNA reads TGTGCCAGCAGCTTAGAGCAGGGAACAGATACGCAGTATTTT.